One sample yielded the 3 T cell receptor beta chains listed below, sequenced in a study of blood T cell repertoires in COVID-19. Measured with immunoSEQ multiplex PCR; TCRdb has only the in-frame clones, and not every one. The sample consists of fewer than 50,000 clones, over 70% of them appearing once. Sequenced: peripheral blood. The receptors were sampled from a human donor in a cohort sampled during active COVID-19.

The chain has TRBV10-3 and TRBJ2-3; D is possibly TRBD2 (5 bases). Germline CDR1 is ENHRY and CDR2 is SYGVKD. The V end was cut by 3 bases, the J end by 5 bases, with 12 bases between. There are 14 residues in the CDR3. The CDR3 region has the DNA TGTGCCATCAGTGAAGGGCGGAGCGGAGATACGCAGTATTTT. Translated: CAISEGRSGDTQYF.

The rearrangement joins TRBV19 to TRBJ2-7; D is unclear. V was cut by 4 bases and J by 3 bases, with 10 bases left in between. The CDR3 runs 13 residues. Germline V gives CDR1 LNHDA, CDR2 SQIVND (reference sequence). CDR3 protein: CASSTGDGYEQYF. CDR3 DNA sequence: TGTGCCAGTAGTACCGGAGACGGCTACGAGCAGTACTTC.

DNA of the CDR3: TGTGCCAGCAGACAGTTGACAGGGGGGAATTCACCCCTCCACTTT. Translated, it gives CASRQLTGGNSPLHF. This sequence joins TRBV6-5 and TRBJ1-6; 9 bases are shared with TRBD1. Losses at the gene ends were 6 bases for V and 7 bases for J; bases not matched to a gene: 7. Germline V gene sequence: CDR1 MNHEY, CDR2 SVGAGI. The CDR3 covers 15 residues.